This T cell receptor (beta chain) was identified during a study of shared clonotypes between healthy human individuals. Study-wide context: The cohort had a couple of women and a few men, ages 18 to 49. Each donor contributed plates that comprised three CD4 naive, three CD4 memory, two CD8 naive and one CD8 memory. Whole-study results and caveats: Sorted-subset sequencing, rarefaction showed, was incomplete despite large depth. Generally, estimated richness proved larger in naive subsets than it did in memory subsets.

Naive CD8 cells comprised CD45RO-negative, CCR7-positively selected cells, excluding terminally differentiated effector memory CD45RA+ cells. Profiled with immunoSEQ multiplex PCR; TCRdb holds only in-frame clones, not every one. The sample lists 560,000 or so clones; 96% were seen once. As regards this clone: Its antigen is not known.

The receptor was derived from a woman aged 25 to 39 in good health. The source material was naive CD8+ T cells sorted from blood.

DNA for the CDR3: TGTGCCAGTAGTTTTAAAACAGGGATTGTGTTTCAGCCCCAGCATTTT. Translation gives CASSFKTGIVFQPQHF. The chain employs TRBV19 and TRBJ1-5; weak D call: TRBD1 (6 bases). V lost 5 bases, J lost 6 bases, and 20 bases lay in between. Germline lookup yields CDR1 LNHDA and CDR2 SQIVND (reference sequence). This CDR3 is built from 16 residues.